This T cell receptor beta chain was captured in a study of regulatory T cells in long-lasting Graves disease. The wider study: Newly diagnosed Graves' patients had under 3 months of antithyroid drugs.

Building of the TCR beta libraries involved iRepertoire HTBI primers and Arm-PCR of CDR3 regions. TCRdb passed the multiplex PCR reads through MiXCR, listing each CDR3 protein once. The table shows fewer than 550,000 distinct CDR3 sequences, with about 16% occurring only once. Study results and limitations: Persistent disease was associated with favored TRBV28 usage and with favored use of TRBJ1-2 and TRBJ2-5.

The V gene end was trimmed by 6 bases and the J gene end by 6 bases; junction bases not matched to a gene: 7. Per germline, CDR1 SEHNR and CDR2 FQNEAQ (reference sequence). The CDR3 totals 13 residues. With respect to this clonotype: What it binds is unknown.

Time point given: newly diagnosed GD, antithyroid drugs for less than 3 months. PBMC-extracted RNA yielded the TCR library. These same data were also listed under a study on T cells in Graves' hyperthyroidism and ophthalmopathy. Per that paper: Hyperthyroidism had been newly diagnosed in patients aged 18 to 65, and its duration was under 2 months. Through a model of 13 V-J features, ophthalmopathy was separated from stable hyperthyroidism.

Sequenced here: peripheral blood mononuclear cells (PBMCs), sampled at new diagnosis, from a patient treated with antithyroid drugs. This chain links TRBV7-9 with TRBJ2-7; 8 nucleotides align to TRBD2. This TCR derives from a woman aged 40-65 years with Graves disease. CDR3 sequence reads: CASSKRGSSEQYF. Written as DNA, the CDR3 is TGTGCCAGCAGTAAGCGGGGGAGTAGCGAGCAGTACTTC.